These 8 T cell receptor beta chains share one sample of origin, sequenced in a study of human versus mouse CDR3 diversity and MHC coevolution. Produced via immunoSEQ multiplex PCR; TCRdb's table is partial and in-frame only. The profile shows more than 60,000 clones, around 92% of them singletons. Material for sequencing was naive CD4+ T cells from blood. The subset: CD45RO-negative CD62L-positive naive CD4 T cells. Receptors originate from a person between 25 and 70 years old in good health.

This chain connects TRBV30 to TRBJ2-7; TRBD2 is a possible D gene (5 bases). Trimming removed 2 bases from V and 3 bases from J, with 11 bases in between. CDR3 length: 13 amino acids. Looked up from germline, CDR1 is GTSNPN and CDR2 is SVGIG (reference sequence). The CDR3 DNA reads as TGTGCCTGGAGTTCTAGCAGATACTACGAGCAGTACTTC. Translation: CAWSSSRYYEQYF.

The chain is built from TRBV7-9 and TRBJ1-1; D ambiguous. Germline CDR1 and CDR2: SEHNR and FQNEAQ (reference sequence). V was cut by 4 bases and J by 0 bases, with 9 bases left in between. The CDR3 runs 14 residues. The CDR3 reads CASSSQEVNTEAFF. The CDR3 coding sequence is TGTGCCAGCAGCTCCCAGGAGGTGAACACTGAAGCTTTCTTT.

The chain uses TRBV6-1 and TRBJ1-5; 8 bases are shared with TRBD1. The V and J ends lost 6 bases and 5 bases, in that order; junction bases with no gene match: 6. The germline V gene has CDR1 MNHNS and CDR2 SASEGT. The CDR3 spans 14 residues. In nucleotides, the CDR3 is TGTGCCAGCAGAGGACAGGGCTTCTATCAGCCCCAGCATTTT. Its translation is CASRGQGFYQPQHF.

The chain carries TRBV6-5 and TRBJ1-1, with a tentative D call TRBD1 (5 bases). Trimming shortened V by 7 bases and J by 0 bases, and 15 bases separated the two germline ends. This CDR3 is built from 15 residues. Germline assignment: CDR1 MNHEY and CDR2 SVGAGI. The CDR3 DNA follows: TGTGCCAGCATCTGGAGGGGCCCGATGAACACTGAAGCTTTCTTT. It yields the protein CASIWRGPMNTEAFF.

The V gene is TRBV30, the J gene TRBJ2-3; 14 nucleotides agree with TRBD2. Germline values: CDR1 GTSNPN, CDR2 SVGIG (reference sequence). The V and J ends lost 8 bases and 6 bases, in that order; junction bases with no gene match: 7. This CDR3 is 14 amino acids long. CDR3: CARGTSGRGDTQYF. CDR3 DNA: TGTGCCCGCGGGACTAGCGGGAGAGGGGATACGCAGTATTTT.

The chain links TRBV10-3 to TRBJ2-2; TRBD1 agrees at 11 bases. Germline V gene data show CDR1 as ENHRY and CDR2 as SYGVKD. J lost 5 bases, V lost 6 bases, and 2 bases had no gene match. The CDR3 loop spans 14 amino acids. CDR3 sequence: CAISGTGGTGELFF. The CDR3 nucleotides are TGTGCCATCAGCGGGACAGGGGGGACCGGGGAGCTGTTTTTT.

This chain links TRBV5-1 with TRBJ2-2; 8 bases line up with TRBD1. Losses at the gene ends were 0 bases for V and 6 bases for J; bases not matched to a gene: 4. The CDR3 runs 15 residues. The germline CDR1 and CDR2 sequences are SGHRS and YFSETQ. As DNA, the CDR3 is TGCGCCAGCAGCTTGGCCAGGGGGCAGCCCGGGGAGCTGTTTTTT. It translates to CASSLARGQPGELFF.

The V call is TRBV28, the J call TRBJ1-6, with 10 bases fitting TRBD1. The germline CDR1 and CDR2 sequences are MDHEN and SYDVKM. The V gene end was trimmed by 4 bases and the J gene end by 7 bases; junction bases not matched to a gene: 13. The CDR3 covers 18 residues. As DNA, the CDR3 is TGTGCCAGCAGTTCCCAGACAGGGGGCGCGGCTTACAATTCACCCCTCCACTTT. This sequence encodes CASSSQTGGAAYNSPLHF.